Following are 21 T cell receptor beta chains from one sample sequenced in a study of vaccination and CD4 T cells after COVID-19. The Oncomine TCR Beta short-read assay was applied to DNA of cultured CD4+ T cells. MiXCR, applied by TCRdb to the PCR reads, yields one record per CDR3 protein. The sample yields about 20,000 distinct CDR3 sequences, 66% seen once. Regarding treatment: approximately 9-day PBMC culture with coronavirus spike peptide pools or control peptides (ViraFEST assay). Their antigens are not known. Sample: CD4+ T cells from blood, cultured in vitro. The source is a human donor who had recovered from COVID-19.

V is TRBV7-9 and J is TRBJ2-7; D is tentatively TRBD1 or TRBD2 (5 bases each). The J call may be incorrect, as the DNA end agrees better with TRBJ2-5. This CDR3 contains 13 residues. Per the germline V gene, CDR1 is SEHNR and CDR2 is FQNEAQ (reference sequence). The CDR3 bases are TGTGCCAGCAGCAAGGACGGGACGGAGACCCAGTACTTC. Translation gives CASSKDGTETQYF.

The table lists this clonotype with a count of one. The chain combines TRBV7-2 with TRBJ1-1; D call uncertain. Trimming left V 5 bases short and J 7 bases short, with 11 bases between. Per germline, CDR1 SGHTA and CDR2 FQGNSA. CDR3 length: 12 amino acids. CDR3 coding DNA: TGTGCCAGCAGCGGTAGGGCCGTTGAAGCTTTCTTT. Its protein is CASSGRAVEAFF.

This clonotype was found a few times. This chain links TRBV2 with TRBJ2-4; 7 positions agree with TRBD2. Per the germline V gene, CDR1 is SNHLY and CDR2 is FYNNEI. Trimming at V came to 3 bases and at J to 15 bases, leaving 11 bases not matched to a gene. The CDR3 consists of 13 residues. This CDR3 is CASSDRGVTLGYF. CDR3 in DNA: TGTGCCAGCAGTGATCGGGGGGTCACCCTGGGGTACTTC.

The V gene is TRBV7-9, the J gene TRBJ1-1; a possible D gene is TRBD1 (6 bases). Germline-derived CDR1 and CDR2 are SEHNR and FQNEAQ (reference sequence). This CDR3 is 13 amino acids long. V lost 4 bases and J lost 4, with 10 bases in between. This CDR3 reads CASSSTGTTEAFF. CDR3 DNA sequence: TGTGCCAGCAGCTCAACAGGGACCACTGAAGCTTTCTTT.

The gene calls are TRBV7-2 and TRBJ1-1; D gene unclear. The CDR3 runs to 17 residues. The ends were cut back, 0 bases at V and 1 base at J, with 15 bases in the middle. Germline assignment: CDR1 SGHTA and CDR2 FQGNSA. The CDR3 DNA is TGTGCCAGCAGCTTAGCGTTCCGAATCTCAGGGAACACTGAAGCTTTCTTT. It translates to CASSLAFRISGNTEAFF.

This clonotype was detected once. The rearrangement links TRBV6-5 to TRBJ2-2; D may be TRBD2 (5 bases). V was pared by 4 bases and J by 5 bases, with 14 bases between. The germline gives CDR1 MNHEY, CDR2 SVGAGI. The CDR3 runs to 15 residues. CDR3 residues: CASSFQAVGTGELFF. DNA for the CDR3: TGTGCCAGCAGTTTTCAAGCGGTCGGGACCGGGGAGCTGTTTTTT.

This clonotype was seen a few times. The gene calls are TRBV20-1 and TRBJ1-2; TRBD1 aligns across 7 bases. The trim removed 6 bases at V and 4 bases at J, leaving 8 bases unmatched. The CDR3 sequence is 13 residues long. The V gene's germline CDR1 is DFQATT and CDR2 SNEGSKA (reference sequence). The CDR3: CSASRDSLYGYTF. The DNA of the CDR3 is TGCAGTGCCAGCCGGGACAGCCTCTATGGCTACACCTTC.

This chain uses TRBV19 with TRBJ1-2, with 9 bases aligning to TRBD1. Germline V gene data show CDR1 as LNHDA and CDR2 as SQIVND (reference sequence). The trim removed 5 bases at V and 5 bases at J, leaving 9 bases unmatched. The CDR3 extends over 15 amino acids. CDR3 bases: TGTGCCAGTAGTCCCCAAGACAGGGGGGGTTATGGCTACACCTTC. This codes for CASSPQDRGGYGYTF.

This clonotype was found a few times. The chain is built from TRBV27 and TRBJ1-1; 9 bases map to TRBD1. The CDR3 spans 16 residues. With 6 bases clipped from V and 0 bases from J, the junction kept 8 bases outside the gene matches. From germline, CDR1 is MNHEY and CDR2 SMNVEV (reference sequence). DNA for the CDR3: TGTGCCAGCAGGGCAGGGACAGGGAGTATGAACACTGAAGCTTTCTTT. Its protein is CASRAGTGSMNTEAFF.

The genes are TRBV30 and TRBJ1-5; a weak D match, TRBD1 (5 bases). Deletions cut 2 bases from V and 5 bases from J, with 13 bases between. Germline V gene lookup returns CDR1 GTSNPN and CDR2 SVGIG (reference sequence). The CDR3 sequence is 14 residues long. CDR3: CAWSRGRRDQPQHF. CDR3 DNA: TGTGCCTGGAGTAGGGGACGCCGTGATCAGCCCCAGCATTTT. Looking up the rest from reference TRBV30 and TRBJ1-5 gives the full variable domain: SQTIHQWPATLVQPVGSPLSLECTVEGTSNPNLYWYRQAAGRGLQLLFYSVGIGQISSEVPQNLSASRPQDRQFILSSKKLLLSDSGFYLCAWSRGRRDQPQHFGDGTRLSIL.

This chain connects TRBV7-2 to TRBJ2-7, with 11 nucleotides matching TRBD1. After removal of 4 bases from V and 4 bases from J, the junction contained 6 bases not matched to a gene. The CDR3 totals 15 residues. Germline V lookup: CDR1 SGHTA, CDR2 FQGNSA. CDR3 sequence: CASSSRTGGEYEQYF. As DNA, the CDR3 is TGTGCCAGCAGCTCGCGGACAGGGGGCGAATACGAGCAGTACTTC.

The chain couples TRBV5-4 to TRBJ2-3, with 13 bases identical to TRBD2. This CDR3 is 16 amino acids long. V was pared by 4 bases and J by 2 bases, with 4 bases of the junction left unmatched. The germline V gene encodes CDR1 SGHNT and CDR2 YYREEE (reference sequence). The CDR3 spells CASSEGLAGVTDTQYF. The CDR3 nucleotides read TGTGCCAGCAGCGAAGGACTAGCGGGAGTCACAGATACGCAGTATTTT.

V is TRBV6-5 and J is TRBJ1-2, with a tentative D call TRBD1 (6 bases). This CDR3 region has 18 residues. The V end was cut by 4 bases, the J end by 1 base, with 22 bases between. The V gene's germline CDR1 is MNHEY and CDR2 SVGAGI. CDR3 loop: CASSSRAQGNDVNYGYTF. Here the CDR3 DNA reads TGTGCCAGCAGTTCCCGTGCTCAGGGGAATGACGTTAACTATGGCTACACCTTC.

The chain is built from TRBV6-1 and TRBJ2-5; 9 bases are shared with TRBD1. This CDR3 is built from 15 residues. J lost 2 bases, V lost 7 bases, and 8 bases had no gene match. Looked up from germline, CDR1 is MNHNS and CDR2 is SASEGT. The CDR3 DNA is TGTGCCAGCACCAGGACAGGGGCCCCTCAAGAGACCCAGTACTTC. Protein: CASTRTGAPQETQYF.

The J gene is TRBJ1-1, the V gene TRBV7-2; D unclear. The CDR3 is 12 residues long. Germline V CDR1 and CDR2: SGHTA, FQGNSA. The V gene lost 2 bases and the J gene lost 5 bases, with 6 bases spanning the gap. CDR3 bases: TGTGCCAGCAGCTTACTTGGGACTGAAGCTTTCTTT. Its protein is CASSLLGTEAFF.

The J gene is TRBJ1-4, the V gene TRBV20-1; no clear D gene. The CDR3 is made up of 13 amino acids. V was pared by 3 bases and J by 2 bases, with 7 bases between. The germline CDR1 and CDR2 sequences are DFQATT and SNEGSKA (reference sequence). CDR3 in amino acids: CSASGGTNEKLFF. The CDR3 bases are TGCAGTGCTAGCGGTGGGACTAATGAAAAACTGTTTTTT.

The chain joins TRBV6-2 or TRBV6-3 to TRBJ2-1, with 7 bases matching TRBD1. The CDR3 length is 14 residues. V lost 2 bases to trimming and J lost 5 bases; unmatched junction nucleotides: 3. Germline CDR1 reads MNHEY; CDR2 reads SVGEGT. Here the CDR3 DNA reads TGTGCCAGCAGTTACGGGACAGTAAACAATGAGCAGTTCTTC. As protein: CASSYGTVNNEQFF.

The CDR3 DNA sequence: TGTGCCAGTAGTATTTCGGGGACAGGGCGAAATCAGCCCCAGCATTTT. It encodes CASSISGTGRNQPQHF. The rearrangement uses TRBV19 and TRBJ1-5, with TRBD1 matching 9 bases. CDR3 length equals 16 residues. With 3 bases clipped from V and 4 bases from J, the junction kept 7 bases outside the gene matches. Germline CDR1 and CDR2: LNHDA and SQIVND (reference sequence).

This clonotype was seen a few times. The chain couples TRBV6-5 to TRBJ2-5; D ambiguous. CDR1 is MNHEY, CDR2 SVGAGI, per germline. Between the trimmed V and J ends, which lost 2 bases and 3 bases, there was a span of 7 bases. The CDR3 extends over 13 amino acids. CDR3 sequence: CASSYQPKETQYF. CDR3 in DNA: TGTGCCAGCAGTTACCAACCGAAAGAGACCCAGTACTTC.

V usage is TRBV19 and J usage is TRBJ2-3, with 9 bases identical to TRBD2. This CDR3 comprises 15 residues. The V gene end was trimmed by 5 bases and the J gene end by 5 bases; junction bases not matched to a gene: 8. Per germline, CDR1 LNHDA and CDR2 SQIVND (reference sequence). The CDR3 spells CASSLGGRAGDTQYF. CDR3 in DNA: TGTGCCAGTAGTTTGGGCGGGAGGGCTGGAGATACGCAGTATTTT.

The J gene is TRBJ1-2, the V gene TRBV6-2 or TRBV6-3; D call uncertain. The V and J ends lost 4 bases and 2 bases respectively, with 5 bases between them. The CDR3 is 12 residues long. Germline V gives CDR1 MNHEY, CDR2 SVGEGT. The CDR3: CASSSNNYGYTF. Here the CDR3 DNA reads TGTGCCAGCAGTTCTAACAACTATGGCTACACCTTC.